Listed below are T cell receptor beta chains from one sample, sequenced in a study of T cell repertoires in cytomegalovirus infection. Antigen specificity for these receptors is unknown. TCRdb itself ran the reads through MiXCR, one entry per CDR3 protein. The data contain about 770,000 distinct CDR3 sequences, 25% to 35% of them singletons. The starting material was cultured CD8+ T cells from PBMCs, obtained from culture after CMV antigen stimulation. The receptor set was obtained from a human donor in good health (CMV status not recorded). Some clones in this sample may be carry-over from other donors' samples. Both conserved end residues are part of each CDR3. The order of the fields is J gene, D gene, V gene, clone size, CDR3 DNA, CDR3 protein. The D gene is left open where the match is weak. The listing skips clone size in some rows; elsewhere it reads once, few, many or a size class.

TRBJ2-2,TRBD2,TRBV6-5,.,TGTGCCAGCAGTTACTCTGCTAGCGGGGGACTTCAGGGCACCGGGGAGCTGTTTTTT,CASSYSASGGLQGTGELFF
TRBJ2-1,.,TRBV6-8,.,TGTGCCAGCAGTTGGGGGGACCACAATGAGCAGTTCTTC,CASSWGDHNEQFF
TRBJ1-4,TRBD1,TRBV24-1,few,TGTGCCACCAGTACGGCAGGGGGTGGTGAAAAACTGTTTTTT,CATSTAGGGEKLFF
TRBJ2-2,.,TRBV12-3/TRBV12-4,.,TGTGCTTACAGGGAAGACACCGGGGAGCTGTTTTTT,CAYREDTGELFF
TRBJ2-2,.,TRBV5-6,.,TGTGCCAGCAGCTCGCCGGAGATGAACACCGGGGAGCTGTTTTTT,CASSSPEMNTGELFF
TRBJ2-3,TRBD2,TRBV12-3/TRBV12-4,.,TGTGCCAGCGACTTGCGGGGGAAGAGGGCAGATACGCAGTATTTT,CASDLRGKRADTQYF
TRBJ1-2,.,TRBV5-6,once,TGTGCCAGCAGCATTGAAACCCTAGGCGGCTACACCTTC,CASSIETLGGYTF
TRBJ2-1,.,TRBV7-9,.,TGTGCCAGCAGCAATTCCGGGGGAGTTTCCTACAATGAGCAGTTCTTC,CASSNSGGVSYNEQFF
TRBJ2-3,.,TRBV20-1,.,TGCAGTGCAAGGAGGGTTGTATACCATAGCGGAACTACGGCAGATACGCAGTATTTT,CSARRVVYHSGTTADTQYF
TRBJ1-1,.,TRBV7-8,.,TGTGCCAGCAGCGCGATACCAGGGGACACTGAAGCTTTCTTT,CASSAIPGDTEAFF
TRBJ1-5,.,TRBV19,.,TGTGCCAGTAGTACCAACAGAAACAATCAGCCCCAGCATTTT,CASSTNRNNQPQHF
TRBJ2-1,TRBD1,TRBV7-8,many,TGTGCCAGCAGCCTAAAGGACAGGGCTTACAATGAGCAGTTCTTC,CASSLKDRAYNEQFF
TRBJ2-7,.,TRBV29-1,few,TGCAGCGTAGCATCAGGGACCGAGCAGTACTTC,CSVASGTEQYF
TRBJ2-3,TRBD2,TRBV6-1,few,TGTGCCAGCAGTTGGATTAGCGGGGGGGCAGGAGATACGCAGTATTTT,CASSWISGGAGDTQYF
TRBJ2-1,.,TRBV13,few,TGTGCCAGCACCACCCTATCAGGGGAGCAGTTCTTC,CASTTLSGEQFF
TRBJ2-2,TRBD2,TRBV5-5,.,TGTGCCAGCAGCGACGCCGGGGGGGCCAGGACCGGGGAGCTGTTTTTT,CASSDAGGARTGELFF
TRBJ1-6,.,TRBV4-1,few,TGCGCCAGCAGCCAATCTTGGGATTATAATTCACCCCTCCACTTT,CASSQSWDYNSPLHF
TRBJ2-6,TRBD1,TRBV7-8,.,TGTGCCAGCAGCTCCTTCGGGCGCAGGGGGCCCCTTGGGGCCAACGTCCTGACTTTC,CASSSFGRRGPLGANVLTF
TRBJ2-2,TRBD1,TRBV6-2/TRBV6-3,.,TGTGCCAGCAGTCCACCGACAGGGACCACCGGGGAGCTGTTTTTT,CASSPPTGTTGELFF
TRBJ1-5,.,TRBV19,.,TGTGCCAGTAGTATATGGAAAGACACGTCTCAGCCCCAGCATTTT,CASSIWKDTSQPQHF
TRBJ2-3,TRBD2,TRBV27,.,TGTGCCAGCAGTTTATTCCCAGCGGGGGGCACAGATACGCAGTATTTT,CASSLFPAGGTDTQYF
TRBJ1-1,.,TRBV7-9,many,TGTGCCAGCAGCTCGGGGGGGGGATCCGGAACTGAAGCTTTCTTT,CASSSGGGSGTEAFF
TRBJ1-2,.,TRBV29-1,.,TGCAGCATCAATGAGGGTTTGCGTGGCTACACCTTC,CSINEGLRGYTF
TRBJ2-2,TRBD2,TRBV7-9,few,TGTGCCAGCAGCCCTCAGCGGGGCGTCGCGACCGGGGAGCTGTTTTTT,CASSPQRGVATGELFF
TRBJ2-1,TRBD2,TRBV7-9,.,TGTGCCAGCAGTCGTCTGGGAGCGGGGGCCCTCTACAATGAGCAGTTCTTC,CASSRLGAGALYNEQFF
TRBJ2-5,TRBD2,TRBV19,.,TGTGCCACCTCCCTGGGACTAGCGGGGGAGTTCCAAGAGACCCAGTACTTC,CATSLGLAGEFQETQYF
TRBJ1-2,TRBD1,TRBV7-6,few,TGTGCCAGCAGCGGTGGGACAGGGTCTCATGGCTACACCTTC,CASSGGTGSHGYTF
TRBJ2-3,.,TRBV7-6,many,TGTGCCAGCAGCTTATTCTCGCGCACAGATACGCAGTATTTT,CASSLFSRTDTQYF
TRBJ1-1,.,TRBV15,.,TGTGCCACCAGCAGCGCCTTGGTCGGTTTGAACACTGAAGCTTTCTTT,CATSSALVGLNTEAFF
TRBJ1-2,.,TRBV6-5,.,TGTGCCAGCAGTTACTCGAGGGACGCACAGGGTTTGCATGGCTACACCTTC,CASSYSRDAQGLHGYTF
TRBJ2-1,TRBD1,TRBV25-1,.,TGTGCCAGCAGTGAAGGGCCGATTCGGGACAGGGGGCTATTTGAGCAGTTCTTC,CASSEGPIRDRGLFEQFF
TRBJ2-2,.,TRBV4-1,few,TGCGCCAGCAGCCACCCCAGACAGAGTTCGACCGGGGAGCTGTTTTTT,CASSHPRQSSTGELFF
TRBJ1-5,.,TRBV27,few,TGTGCCAGCGGACTCCTGCAGCTGGGGAATCAGCCCCAGCATTTT,CASGLLQLGNQPQHF
TRBJ2-3,TRBD2,TRBV10-3,.,TGTGCCATCAGACTAGCGGGGGAGGCAGATACGCAGTATTTT,CAIRLAGEADTQYF
TRBJ2-1,.,TRBV4-1,few,TGCGCCAGCAGCCAAGGGCTTTTGGGGGTAGATGAGCAGTTCTTC,CASSQGLLGVDEQFF
TRBJ2-2,.,TRBV7-6,few,TGTGCCAGCAGCGAGCGACACCCGGTCGAGCTGTTTTTT,CASSERHPVELFF
TRBJ2-1,TRBD2,TRBV4-1,many,TGCGCCAGCAGCCAAGAGGGAGCACTAGCGGGCACGGGTGAGCAGTTCTTC,CASSQEGALAGTGEQFF
TRBJ2-1,TRBD2,TRBV6-5,few,TGTGCCAGCACTCCCGGGACTAGCGGGGGTAGTTGGAATAATGAGCAGTTCTTC,CASTPGTSGGSWNNEQFF
TRBJ1-1,.,TRBV12-5,.,TGTGCTAGTGGTTTCGGAGTGGAGGAGGCTTTCTTT,CASGFGVEEAFF
TRBJ1-6,.,TRBV7-2,many,TGTGCCAGCAGCTCGGAGACCTCACCCCTCCACTTT,CASSSETSPLHF
TRBJ1-1,TRBD1,TRBV9,.,TGTGCCAGCAGCGCCACTCGGGACAGCGGAGCTTTCTTT,CASSATRDSGAFF
TRBJ2-5,.,TRBV7-6,many,TGTGCCAGCAGCCACTCAGGGACTCAAGAGACCCAGTACTTC,CASSHSGTQETQYF
TRBJ2-3,.,TRBV7-2,.,TGTGCCAGCAGCTCCGAAGGTCCAGTTTTTAGCACAGATACGCAGTATTTT,CASSSEGPVFSTDTQYF
TRBJ2-3,.,TRBV4-1,few,TGCGCCAGCAGCCAAAGACTTTTCCTACCTACAGATACGCAGTATTTT,CASSQRLFLPTDTQYF
TRBJ1-5,.,TRBV6-5,few,TGTGCCAGCAGACCACCCTACGTCAATCAGCCCCAGCATTTT,CASRPPYVNQPQHF
TRBJ2-1,.,TRBV20-1,.,TGCAGTGCTGAACTATTACAGGATTACAATGAGCAGTTCTTC,CSAELLQDYNEQFF
TRBJ2-1,TRBD2,TRBV7-6,few,TGTGCCAGCAGCCTTCGACTAGCGGGCCTCAATGAGCAGTTCTTC,CASSLRLAGLNEQFF
TRBJ1-2,.,TRBV3-1,.,TGTGCCAGCAGCCAAGCATTCGGGCAGGGCGACGGCTACACCTTC,CASSQAFGQGDGYTF
TRBJ2-2,.,TRBV3-1,.,TGTGCCACACAGGACGCCGGGGAGCTGTTTTTT,CATQDAGELFF
TRBJ2-3,TRBD2,TRBV4-3,.,TGCGCCAGCAGCCATCCCCGGGGGGGACTTCCTGGCACAGATACGCAGTATTTT,CASSHPRGGLPGTDTQYF
TRBJ2-3,.,TRBV6-2/TRBV6-3,.,TGTGCCAGCGGTCTAGTGGGACCCACAGATACGCAGTATTTT,CASGLVGPTDTQYF